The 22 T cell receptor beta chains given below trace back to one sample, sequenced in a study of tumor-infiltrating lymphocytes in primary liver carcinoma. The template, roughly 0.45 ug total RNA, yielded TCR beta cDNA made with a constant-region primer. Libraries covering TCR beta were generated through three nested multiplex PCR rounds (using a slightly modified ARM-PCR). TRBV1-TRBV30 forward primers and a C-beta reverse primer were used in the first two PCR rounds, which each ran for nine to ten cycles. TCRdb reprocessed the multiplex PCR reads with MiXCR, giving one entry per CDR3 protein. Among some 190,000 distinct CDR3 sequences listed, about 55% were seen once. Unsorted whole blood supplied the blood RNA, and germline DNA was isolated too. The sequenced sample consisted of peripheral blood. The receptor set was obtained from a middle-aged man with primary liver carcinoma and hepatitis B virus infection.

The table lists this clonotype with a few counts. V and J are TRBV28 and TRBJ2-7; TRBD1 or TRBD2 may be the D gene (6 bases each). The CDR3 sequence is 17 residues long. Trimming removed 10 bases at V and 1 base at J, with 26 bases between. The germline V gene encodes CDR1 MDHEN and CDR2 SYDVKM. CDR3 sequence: CATLMTGAPDDSYEQYF. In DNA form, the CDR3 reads TGTGCCACCCTCATGACGGGGGCCCCAGATGATTCCTACGAGCAGTACTTC.

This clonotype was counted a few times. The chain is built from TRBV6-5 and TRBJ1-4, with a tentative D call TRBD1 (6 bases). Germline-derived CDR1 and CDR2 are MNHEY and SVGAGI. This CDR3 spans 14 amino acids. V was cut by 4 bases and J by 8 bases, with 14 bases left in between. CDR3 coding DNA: TGTGCCAGCAGTTCAGGGGCGGAGGGCGAAAAACTGTTTTTT. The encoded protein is CASSSGAEGEKLFF.

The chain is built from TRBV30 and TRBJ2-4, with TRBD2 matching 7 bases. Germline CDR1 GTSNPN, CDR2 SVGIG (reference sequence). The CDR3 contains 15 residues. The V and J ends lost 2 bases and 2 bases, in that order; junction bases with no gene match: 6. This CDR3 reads CAWSNRGVTKNIQYF. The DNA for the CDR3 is TGTGCCTGGAGTAACCGGGGGGTAACCAAAAACATTCAGTACTTC.

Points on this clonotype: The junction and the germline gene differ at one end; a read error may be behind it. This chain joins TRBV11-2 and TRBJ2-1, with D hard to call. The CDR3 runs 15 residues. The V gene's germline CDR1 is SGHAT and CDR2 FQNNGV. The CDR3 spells CASNLSPARVNEQFF. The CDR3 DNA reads TGTGCCAGCAACTTATCCCCAGCGAGAGTTAATGAGCAGTTCTTC.

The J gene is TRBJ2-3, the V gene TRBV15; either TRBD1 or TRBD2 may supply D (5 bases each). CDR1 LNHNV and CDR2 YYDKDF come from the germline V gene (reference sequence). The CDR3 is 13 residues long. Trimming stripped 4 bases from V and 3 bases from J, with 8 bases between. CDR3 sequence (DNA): TGTGCCACCAGCATCGGGACGACAGATACGCAGTATTTT. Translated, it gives CATSIGTTDTQYF.

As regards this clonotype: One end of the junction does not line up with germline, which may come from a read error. CDR3 region: CASSLSGQGNTEELFF. CDR3 DNA sequence: TGTGCCAGCAGCTTATCGGGACAGGGGAACACCGAGGAGCTGTTTTTC. The V gene is TRBV11-2, the J gene TRBJ2-2; 10 bases align to TRBD1. The germline CDR1 and CDR2 sequences are SGHAT and FQNNGV. The CDR3 length is 16 residues.

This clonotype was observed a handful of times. CDR3 protein: CASSPVGGTGDTQYF. The CDR3 nucleotides read TGTGCCAGCAGTCCCGTCGGGGGCACAGGGGATACGCAGTATTTT. This sequence joins TRBV28 and TRBJ2-3; D tentatively reads TRBD1 or TRBD2 (6 bases each). Germline V gene data show CDR1 as MDHEN and CDR2 as SYDVKM. V was cut by 5 bases and J by 6 bases, with 18 bases left in between. This CDR3 comprises 15 residues.

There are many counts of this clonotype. This CDR3 reads CASSLAYNEQFF. The CDR3 DNA follows: TGTGCCAGCAGCTTAGCATACAATGAGCAGTTCTTC. This rearrangement joins TRBV11-2 to TRBJ2-1; D is unclear. Trimming took 1 base from V and 4 from J, leaving 2 bases between them. The CDR3 length is 12 residues. The V gene's germline CDR1 is SGHAT and CDR2 FQNNGV.

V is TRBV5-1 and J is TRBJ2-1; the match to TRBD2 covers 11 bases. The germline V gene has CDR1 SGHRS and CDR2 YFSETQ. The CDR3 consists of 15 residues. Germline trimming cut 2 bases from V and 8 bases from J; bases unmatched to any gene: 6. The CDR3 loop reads CASSFELAGVDEQFF. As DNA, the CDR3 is TGCGCCAGCAGCTTCGAACTAGCGGGAGTTGATGAGCAGTTCTTC.

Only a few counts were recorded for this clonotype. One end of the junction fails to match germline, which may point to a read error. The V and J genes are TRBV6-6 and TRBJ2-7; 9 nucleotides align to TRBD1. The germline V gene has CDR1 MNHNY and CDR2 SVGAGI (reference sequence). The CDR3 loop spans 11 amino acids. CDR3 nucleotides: TGTGCCAGCAGTTCCAGGGACAGGGCGAACTTC. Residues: CASSSRDRANF.

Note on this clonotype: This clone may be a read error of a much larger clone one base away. The CDR3 here is CTSSQAARTNYGYTF. DNA of the CDR3: TGCACCAGCAGCCAAGCTGCCAGGACTAACTATGGCTACACCTTC. This chain connects TRBV4-1 to TRBJ1-2, with D uncertain. Germline lookup yields CDR1 MGHRA and CDR2 YSYEKL. This CDR3 spans 15 amino acids.

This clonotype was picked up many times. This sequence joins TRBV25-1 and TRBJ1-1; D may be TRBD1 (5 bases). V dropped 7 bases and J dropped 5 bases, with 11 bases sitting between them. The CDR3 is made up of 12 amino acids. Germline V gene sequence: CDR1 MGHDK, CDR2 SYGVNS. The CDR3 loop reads CASTDKRTEAFF. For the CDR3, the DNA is TGTGCCAGCACGGACAAGAGGACTGAAGCTTTCTTT.

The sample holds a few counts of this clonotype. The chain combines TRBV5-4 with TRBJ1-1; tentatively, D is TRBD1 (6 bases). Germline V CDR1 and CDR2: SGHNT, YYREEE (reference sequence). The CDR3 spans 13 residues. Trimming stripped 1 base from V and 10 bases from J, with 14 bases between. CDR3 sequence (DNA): TGTGCCAGCAGCTTGAAGTCCAGGGGCGTAGCTTTCTTT. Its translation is CASSLKSRGVAFF.

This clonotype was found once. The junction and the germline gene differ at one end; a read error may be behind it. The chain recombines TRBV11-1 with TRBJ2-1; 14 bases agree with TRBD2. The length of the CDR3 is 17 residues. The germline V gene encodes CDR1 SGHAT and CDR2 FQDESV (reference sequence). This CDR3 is CAGSLGLAGEVENGQFF. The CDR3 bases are TGTGCCGGCAGCCTGGGACTAGCGGGAGAAGTTGAGAATGGGCAGTTCTTC.

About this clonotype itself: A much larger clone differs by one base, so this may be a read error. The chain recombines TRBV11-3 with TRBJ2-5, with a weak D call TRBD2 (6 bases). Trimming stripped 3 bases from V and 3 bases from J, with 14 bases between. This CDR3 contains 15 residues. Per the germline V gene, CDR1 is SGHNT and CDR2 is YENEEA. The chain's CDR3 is CASSLGRGSEETQYF. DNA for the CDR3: TGTGCCAGCAGCTTGGGACGGGGGTCCGAAGAGACCCAGTACTTC.

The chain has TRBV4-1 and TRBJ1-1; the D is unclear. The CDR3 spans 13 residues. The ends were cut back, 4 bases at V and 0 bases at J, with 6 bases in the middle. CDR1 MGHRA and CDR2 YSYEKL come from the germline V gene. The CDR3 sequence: CASSRVLNTEAFF. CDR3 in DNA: TGCGCCAGCAGCCGAGTCCTGAACACTGAAGCTTTCTTT.

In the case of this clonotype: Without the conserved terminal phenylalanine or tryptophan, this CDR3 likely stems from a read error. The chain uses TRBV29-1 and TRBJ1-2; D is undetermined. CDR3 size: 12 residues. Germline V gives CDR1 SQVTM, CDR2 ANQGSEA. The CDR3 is CGAVRGVFGYTS. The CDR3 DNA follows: TGCGGCGCGGTGCGCGGGGTTTTTGGCTACACCTCC.

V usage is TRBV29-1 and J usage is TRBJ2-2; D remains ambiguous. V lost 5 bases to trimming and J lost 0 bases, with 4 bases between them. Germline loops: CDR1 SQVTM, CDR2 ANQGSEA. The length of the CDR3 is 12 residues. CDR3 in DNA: TGCAGCGTTCGTCCGAACACCGGGGAGCTGTTTTTT. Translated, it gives CSVRPNTGELFF.

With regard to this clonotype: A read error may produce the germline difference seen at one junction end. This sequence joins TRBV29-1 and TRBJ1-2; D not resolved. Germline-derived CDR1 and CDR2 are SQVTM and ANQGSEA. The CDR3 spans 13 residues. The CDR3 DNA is TGCAGTGTTGAGCCGGGCCTCCGGTATGGCTACACCTTC. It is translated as CSVEPGLRYGYTF.

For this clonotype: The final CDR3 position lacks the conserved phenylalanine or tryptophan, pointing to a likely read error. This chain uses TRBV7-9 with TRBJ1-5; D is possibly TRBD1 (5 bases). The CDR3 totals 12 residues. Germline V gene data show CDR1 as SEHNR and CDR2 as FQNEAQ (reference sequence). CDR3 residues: CVSSLGPQPQHS. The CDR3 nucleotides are TGTGTCAGCAGCCTGGGGCCTCAGCCCCAGCATTCT.

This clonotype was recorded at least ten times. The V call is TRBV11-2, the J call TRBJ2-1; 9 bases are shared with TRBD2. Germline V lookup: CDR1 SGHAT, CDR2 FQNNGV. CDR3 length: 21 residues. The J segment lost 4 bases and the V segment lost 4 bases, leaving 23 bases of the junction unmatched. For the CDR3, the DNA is TGTGCCAGCAGCTCCCGGGGAGGACGGAAGTCGACTAGCGGTTCATACAATGAGCAGTTCTTC. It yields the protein CASSSRGGRKSTSGSYNEQFF.

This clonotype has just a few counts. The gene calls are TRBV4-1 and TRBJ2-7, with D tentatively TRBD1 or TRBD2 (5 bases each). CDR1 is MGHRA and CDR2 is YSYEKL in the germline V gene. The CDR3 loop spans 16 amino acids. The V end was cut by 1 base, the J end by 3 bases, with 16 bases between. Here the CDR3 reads CASSQAHPGGSYEQYF. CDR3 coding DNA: TGCGCCAGCAGCCAAGCACACCCTGGGGGAAGCTACGAGCAGTACTTC.